Listed below are T cell receptor beta chains from one sample, sequenced in a study of T cell changes during pregnancy in multiple sclerosis. Only in-frame clones appear in the TCRdb table, and some are missing; sequencing was by immunoSEQ multiplex PCR. The data contain about 85,000 clones, approximately 91% of them singletons. Specimen: peripheral blood, collected in the first trimester of pregnancy. The receptors here all came from a female donor with multiple sclerosis, enrolled in a pregnancy study. CDR3s include the opening cysteine and the closing phenylalanine or tryptophan. D genes are given only for firm matches. Part of the rows lack a size; the others show once, few, many or a class for expanded clones.

cdr3_nt cdr3_aa clone_size v_call d_call j_call
TGTGCCTGGAGTGCCAACAGGGGGCGGTTTGGCTACACCTTC CAWSANRGRFGYTF - TRBV30 TRBD1 TRBJ1-2
TGTGCCAGCAGTGTCGGGACAGGGGTGGGAGAGACCCAGTACTTC CASSVGTGVGETQYF - TRBV6-6 TRBD1 TRBJ2-5
TGTGCCACCAGCAGAGATTTGCAGGGTCTGGAGACCCAGTACTTC CATSRDLQGLETQYF - TRBV15 - TRBJ2-5
TGTGCCAGCAGTTACTCGAGTGAGACCCAGTACTTC CASSYSSETQYF - TRBV6-6 - TRBJ2-5
TGTGCCAGCAGCCAATTTTTGACAGGGCAACTGAACACTGAAGCTTTCTTT CASSQFLTGQLNTEAFF - TRBV14 TRBD1 TRBJ1-1
TGCGCCAGCAGCCTGACCCCAGGGTACAATGAGCAGTTCTTC CASSLTPGYNEQFF - TRBV4-1 - TRBJ2-1
TGTGCCTGGAGTGTCGGGGCAGGGCGGGGCGAGCAGTACTTC CAWSVGAGRGEQYF - TRBV30 - TRBJ2-7
TGCGCCAGCAGCTGGACTTTATCGAACACCGGGGAGCTGTTTTTT CASSWTLSNTGELFF - TRBV5-1 - TRBJ2-2
TGTGCCAGCAGTGAGAGCGGGTTACGGAGCTACGAGCAGTACTTC CASSESGLRSYEQYF - TRBV6-1 - TRBJ2-7
TGTGCCAGCACCAACAGGACAGGGCTAGAATACGAGCAGTACTTC CASTNRTGLEYEQYF - TRBV5-8 TRBD1 TRBJ2-7
TGTGCCAGCAGTCTGGAAAAACTGTTTTTT CASSLEKLFF - TRBV6-5 - TRBJ1-4
TGTGCCACCTCAAGGGACAGGGGGAAGTTCTATGGCTACACCTTC CATSRDRGKFYGYTF - TRBV13 TRBD1 TRBJ1-2
TGTGCCAGCAGCTTAGAGGTCAGGAACACCGGGGAGCTGTTTTTT CASSLEVRNTGELFF - TRBV11-2 - TRBJ2-2
TGCGCCAGCAGCTTTGGAACAGACTATGGCTACACCTTC CASSFGTDYGYTF - TRBV5-1 - TRBJ1-2
TGTGCCAGCAGTCTACTCGGACTTCTCAATGAGCAGTTCTTC CASSLLGLLNEQFF - TRBV27 - TRBJ2-1
TGTGCCAGTAGTAAACTATCTGGGGCCAACGTCCTGACTTTC CASSKLSGANVLTF - TRBV19 - TRBJ2-6
TGTGCCAGCAGTAGGGAGGTCTACAATGAGCAGTTCTTC CASSREVYNEQFF - TRBV6-1 - TRBJ2-1
TGTGCCAGCAGCCCACTGACAGGGAGGACCGGGGAGCTGTTTTTT CASSPLTGRTGELFF - TRBV9 - TRBJ2-2
TGTGCCAGCAGCTTGATGTCAGGGCAGTCACCCCTCCACTTT CASSLMSGQSPLHF - TRBV7-9 - TRBJ1-6
TGTGCCAGCAGCTTTGGGGGGGCGCAGAATGAAAAACTGTTTTTT CASSFGGAQNEKLFF - TRBV11-3 - TRBJ1-4
TGTGCCAGCAGTCCGGGACAGGGACTTCATAGCAATCAGCCCCAGCATTTT CASSPGQGLHSNQPQHF - TRBV2 TRBD1 TRBJ1-5
TGTGCCAGCAGCGAGCAGGGCGGGAGGGAGACCCAGTACTTC CASSEQGGRETQYF - TRBV9 TRBD2 TRBJ2-5
TGTGCCACCAGCAGAGGGGCTCCTGGAAACACCATATATTTT CATSRGAPGNTIYF once TRBV15 - TRBJ1-3
TGTGCCAGCAGTGATTACGACAGCCACAATTCACCCCTCCACTTT CASSDYDSHNSPLHF - TRBV2 - TRBJ1-6
TGTGCCAGCAGCCCCTACCCCGGGACAGCCTATGGCTACACCTTC CASSPYPGTAYGYTF once TRBV7-2 TRBD1 TRBJ1-2
TGCGCCAGCAGTCGGACAGGGGGCTTTGAAGCTTTCTTT CASSRTGGFEAFF - TRBV5-1 TRBD1 TRBJ1-1
TGTGCCAGCAGCGTTGGTGTGGGGGGGCTATCAGATACGCAGTATTTT CASSVGVGGLSDTQYF once TRBV9 - TRBJ2-3
TGCGCCAGCAGCCAAGGTAGAGAAGATGGCTACACCTTC CASSQGREDGYTF - TRBV4-3 - TRBJ1-2
TGTGCCAGCAGCTTCTATAGCGGGAGTGCCGGGGAGCTGTTTTTT CASSFYSGSAGELFF - TRBV7-9 TRBD2 TRBJ2-2
TGTGCCAGCAGTTATCAGGTGGAGCAGTACTTC CASSYQVEQYF - TRBV6-6 - TRBJ2-7
TGCAGCGTGGGCAGTACCACAGATACGCAGTATTTT CSVGSTTDTQYF - TRBV29-1 - TRBJ2-3
TGTGCCATCAGTGAGTCGAGTTCCTACGAGCAGTACTTC CAISESSSYEQYF - TRBV10-3 - TRBJ2-7
TGTGCCAGCAGCTTAGGTCCGACAGGGAGCGGTTACAATGAGCAGTTCTTC CASSLGPTGSGYNEQFF - TRBV7-8 TRBD1 TRBJ2-1
TGTGCCAGCAGCAGTAGCGGGGGGAACTACAATGAGCAGTTCTTC CASSSSGGNYNEQFF - TRBV5-4 TRBD2 TRBJ2-1
TGTGCCAGCAGCTTAAGACTAGCGGGGGCCGGGTACCAAGAGACCCAGTACTTC CASSLRLAGAGYQETQYF - TRBV7-2 TRBD2 TRBJ2-5
TGTGCCAGTAGCTACGTGACAGGGACTTCACCCCTCCACTTT CASSYVTGTSPLHF - TRBV19 TRBD1 TRBJ1-6
- CASTSGSTSAEQFF - TRBV19 - TRBJ2-1
TGTGCCAGCAGCGTAGGAGTGGGACTAGCGGTTAATACGCAGTATTTT CASSVGVGLAVNTQYF once TRBV9 TRBD2 TRBJ2-3
TGCAGCGTTGATTTAGGACAATCCTACAATGAGCAGTTCTTC CSVDLGQSYNEQFF - TRBV29-1 - TRBJ2-1